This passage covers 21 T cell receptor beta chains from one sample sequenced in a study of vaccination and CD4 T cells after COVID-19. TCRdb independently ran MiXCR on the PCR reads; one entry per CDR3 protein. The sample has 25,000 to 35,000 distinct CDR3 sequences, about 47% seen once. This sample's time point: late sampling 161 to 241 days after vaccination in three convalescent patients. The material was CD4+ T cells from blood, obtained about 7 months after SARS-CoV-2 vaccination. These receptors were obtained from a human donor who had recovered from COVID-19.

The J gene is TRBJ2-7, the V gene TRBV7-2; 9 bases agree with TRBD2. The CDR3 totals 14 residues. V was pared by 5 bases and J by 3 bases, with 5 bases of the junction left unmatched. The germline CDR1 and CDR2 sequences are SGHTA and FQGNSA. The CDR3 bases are TGTGCCAGCAGCCCCGCGACTAGCGGCTACGAGCAGTACTTC. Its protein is CASSPATSGYEQYF.

The CDR3 nucleotides read TGTGCCAGCAGAAGATACGCCACAGATACGCAGTATTTT. This gives the protein CASRRYATDTQYF. The V and J genes are TRBV6-2 or TRBV6-3 and TRBJ2-3; D is unclear. V dropped 6 bases and J dropped 2 bases, with 9 bases sitting between them. This CDR3 region has 13 residues. Germline V gene sequence: CDR1 MNHEY, CDR2 SVGEGT.

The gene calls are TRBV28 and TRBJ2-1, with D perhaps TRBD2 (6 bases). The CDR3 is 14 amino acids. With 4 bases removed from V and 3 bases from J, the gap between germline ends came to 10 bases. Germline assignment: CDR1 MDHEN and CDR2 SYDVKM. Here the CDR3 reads CASSWVGGYNEQFF. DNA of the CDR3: TGTGCCAGCAGTTGGGTGGGGGGCTACAATGAGCAGTTCTTC.

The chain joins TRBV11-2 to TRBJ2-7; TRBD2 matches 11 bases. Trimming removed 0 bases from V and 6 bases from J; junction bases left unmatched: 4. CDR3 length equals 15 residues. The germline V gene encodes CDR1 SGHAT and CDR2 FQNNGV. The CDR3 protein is CASSLDRTSGSEQYF. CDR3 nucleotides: TGTGCCAGCAGCTTAGATCGAACTAGCGGGAGCGAGCAGTACTTC.

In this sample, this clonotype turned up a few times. CDR3 region: CASRSDRYTEAFF. CDR3 in DNA: TGTGCCAGCAGGTCGGACAGATACACTGAAGCTTTCTTT. The chain couples TRBV2 to TRBJ1-1; TRBD1 might be the D (6 bases). Germline V lookup: CDR1 SNHLY, CDR2 FYNNEI. V was clipped by 6 bases and J by 3 bases, with 11 bases between them. The CDR3 runs to 13 residues.

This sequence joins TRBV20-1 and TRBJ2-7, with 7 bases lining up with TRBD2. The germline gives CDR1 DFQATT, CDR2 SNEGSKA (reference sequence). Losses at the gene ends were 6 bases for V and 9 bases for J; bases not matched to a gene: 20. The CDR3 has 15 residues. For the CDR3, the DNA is TGCAGTGCGAGTGATAGCGGGCGGAGCGAAAATGTGCAGTACTTC. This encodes CSASDSGRSENVQYF.

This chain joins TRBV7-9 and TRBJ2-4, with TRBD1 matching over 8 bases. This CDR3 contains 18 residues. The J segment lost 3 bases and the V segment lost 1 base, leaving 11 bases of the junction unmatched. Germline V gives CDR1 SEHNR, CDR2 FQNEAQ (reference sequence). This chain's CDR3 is CASSLERLGQGRKNIQYF. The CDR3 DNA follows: TGTGCCAGCAGCTTAGAGAGGCTTGGACAGGGCCGCAAAAACATTCAGTACTTC.

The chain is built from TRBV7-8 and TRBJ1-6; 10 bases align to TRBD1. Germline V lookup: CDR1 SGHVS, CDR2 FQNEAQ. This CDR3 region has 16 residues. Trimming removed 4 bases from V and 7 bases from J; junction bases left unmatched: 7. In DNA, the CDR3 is TGTGCCAGCAGCTCGAACCGGGACAGGGGCAATTCACCCCTCCACTTT. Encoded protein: CASSSNRDRGNSPLHF.

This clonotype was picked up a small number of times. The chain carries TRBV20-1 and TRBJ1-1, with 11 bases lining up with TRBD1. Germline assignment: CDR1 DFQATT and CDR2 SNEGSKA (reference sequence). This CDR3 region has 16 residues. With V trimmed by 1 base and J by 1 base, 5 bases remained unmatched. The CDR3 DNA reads TGCAGTGCTAGAGTAGGGGGGACAGGGGGGAACACTGAAGCTTTCTTT. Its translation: CSARVGGTGGNTEAFF.

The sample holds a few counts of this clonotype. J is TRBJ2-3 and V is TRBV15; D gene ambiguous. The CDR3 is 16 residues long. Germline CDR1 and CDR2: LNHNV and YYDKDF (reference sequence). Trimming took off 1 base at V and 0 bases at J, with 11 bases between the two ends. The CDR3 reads CATSRGPAVSTDTQYF. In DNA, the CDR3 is TGTGCCACCAGCAGAGGCCCAGCCGTGAGCACAGATACGCAGTATTTT. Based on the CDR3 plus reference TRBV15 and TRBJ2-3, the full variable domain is DAMVIQNPRYQVTQFGKPVTLSCSQTLNHNVMYWYQQKSSQAPKLLFHYYDKDFNNEADTPDNFQSRRPNTSFCFLDIRSPGLGDTAMYLCATSRGPAVSTDTQYFGPGTRLTVL.

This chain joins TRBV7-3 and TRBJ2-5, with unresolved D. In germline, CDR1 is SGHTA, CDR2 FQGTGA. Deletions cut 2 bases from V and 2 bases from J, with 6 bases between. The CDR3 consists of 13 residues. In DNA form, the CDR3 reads TGTGCCAGCAGCTTAGCGCCGCAAGAGACCCAGTACTTC. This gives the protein CASSLAPQETQYF. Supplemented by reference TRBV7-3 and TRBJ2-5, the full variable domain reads GAGVSQTPSNKVTEKGKYVELRCDPISGHTALYWYRQSLGQGPEFLIYFQGTGAADDSGLPNDRFFAVRPEGSVSTLKIQRTERGDSAVYLCASSLAPQETQYFGPGTRLLVL.

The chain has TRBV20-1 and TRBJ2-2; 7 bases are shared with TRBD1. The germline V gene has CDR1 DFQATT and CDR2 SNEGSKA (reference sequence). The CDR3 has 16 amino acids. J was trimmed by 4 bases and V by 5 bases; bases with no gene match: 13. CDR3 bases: TGCAGTGCTCGGGACAGAGGGAAGAGCGGCACCGGGGAGCTGTTTTTT. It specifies CSARDRGKSGTGELFF.

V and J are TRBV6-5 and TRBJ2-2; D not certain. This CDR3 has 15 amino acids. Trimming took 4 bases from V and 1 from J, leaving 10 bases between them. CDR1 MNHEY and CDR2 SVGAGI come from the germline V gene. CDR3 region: CASSSSPLNTGELFF. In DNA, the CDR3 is TGTGCCAGCAGTTCCTCGCCCCTGAACACCGGGGAGCTGTTTTTT.

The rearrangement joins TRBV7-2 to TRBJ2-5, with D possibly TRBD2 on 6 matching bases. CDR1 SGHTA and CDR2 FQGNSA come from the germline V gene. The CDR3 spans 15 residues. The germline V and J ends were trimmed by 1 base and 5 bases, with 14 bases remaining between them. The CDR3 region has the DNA TGTGCCAGCAGCTTAGTGGTTGCGGGACTGGAGACCCAGTACTTC. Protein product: CASSLVVAGLETQYF.

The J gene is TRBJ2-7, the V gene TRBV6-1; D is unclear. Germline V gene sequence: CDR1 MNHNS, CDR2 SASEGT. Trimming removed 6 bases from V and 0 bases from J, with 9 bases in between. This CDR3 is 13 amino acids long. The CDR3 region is CASSPGNSYEQYF. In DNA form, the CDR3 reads TGTGCCAGCAGCCCTGGGAACTCCTACGAGCAGTACTTC.

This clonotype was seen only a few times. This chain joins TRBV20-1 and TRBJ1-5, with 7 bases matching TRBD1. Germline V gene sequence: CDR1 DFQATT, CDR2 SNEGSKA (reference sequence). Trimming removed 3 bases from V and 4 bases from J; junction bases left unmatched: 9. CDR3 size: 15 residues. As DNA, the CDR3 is TGCAGTGCTAGTTCACCGGGACAGATTAATCAGCCCCAGCATTTT. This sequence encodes CSASSPGQINQPQHF.

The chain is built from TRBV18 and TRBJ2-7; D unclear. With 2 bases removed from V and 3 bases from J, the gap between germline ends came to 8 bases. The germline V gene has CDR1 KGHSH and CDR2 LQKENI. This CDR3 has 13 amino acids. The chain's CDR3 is CASSPSANYEQYF. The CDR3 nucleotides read TGTGCCAGCTCACCATCGGCGAACTACGAGCAGTACTTC.

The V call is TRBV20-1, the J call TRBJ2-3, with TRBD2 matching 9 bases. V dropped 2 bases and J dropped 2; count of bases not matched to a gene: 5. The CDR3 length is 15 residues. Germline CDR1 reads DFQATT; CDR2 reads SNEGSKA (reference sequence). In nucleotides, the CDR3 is TGCAGTGCTAGACCCCCTAGCGGGGCCACAGATACGCAGTATTTT. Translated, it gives CSARPPSGATDTQYF.

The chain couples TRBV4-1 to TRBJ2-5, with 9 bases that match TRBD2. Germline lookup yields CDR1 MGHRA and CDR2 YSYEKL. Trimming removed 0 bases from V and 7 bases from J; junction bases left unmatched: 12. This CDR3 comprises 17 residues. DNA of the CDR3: TGCGCCAGCAGCCAAGAGGAGGCGGGAGGGCCGGGGGGGACCCAGTACTTC. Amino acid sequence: CASSQEEAGGPGGTQYF.

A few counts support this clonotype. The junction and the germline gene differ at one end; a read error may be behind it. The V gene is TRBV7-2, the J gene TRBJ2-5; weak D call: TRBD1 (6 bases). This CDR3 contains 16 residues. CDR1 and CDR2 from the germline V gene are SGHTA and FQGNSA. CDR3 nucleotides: TGTGCCAGCAGCTTAGTGGGTTCCAGGGGCCAAGGGACCCAGTACTTC. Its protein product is CASSLVGSRGQGTQYF.

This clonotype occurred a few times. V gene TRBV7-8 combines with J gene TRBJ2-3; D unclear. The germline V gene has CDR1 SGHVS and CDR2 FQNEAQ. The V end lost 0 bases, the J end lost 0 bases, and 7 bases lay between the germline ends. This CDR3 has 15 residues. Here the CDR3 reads CASSLARRSTDTQYF. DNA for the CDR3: TGTGCCAGCAGCTTAGCGAGGAGAAGCACAGATACGCAGTATTTT.